The subject of this entry is one T cell receptor beta chain. This specimen belongs to a study of blood T cell repertoires in COVID-19. Study-level background: Donors in the United States, Italy and Spain gave samples during acute or convalescent COVID-19. From T cells, B-cell-depleted T cells, or PBMCs came the material, which was cDNA or gDNA.

Those enrolled, adults aged about 18 to 89 years, came from some 23 US areas. The CDR3 is 15 amino acids. V trimming: 3 bases; J trimming: 2 bases; junction bases outside the gene matches: 5. Germline CDR1 and CDR2: SGHRS and YFSETQ. Authors' processing steps: The authors estimated nucleated cell counts from reference gene primer amplification. TCRdb's table, derived via immunoSEQ multiplex PCR, lists solely in-frame clones and lacks some. Clone size and the V and J calls come from that table; the DNA yielded D and trimming. The sample contains some 460,000 clones, nearly 90% of which appear only once.

V usage is TRBV5-1 and J usage is TRBJ1-3, with 7 bases that match TRBD1. This TCR derives from a woman aged 18-35 years with acute COVID-19. Sequencing was performed on PBMCs or T cells enriched from blood (not recorded which). The CDR3 DNA is TGCGCCAGCAGCTCGGACGGGACAGCTGGAAACACCATATATTTT. It yields the protein CASSSDGTAGNTIYF.